The T cell receptor (beta chain) under discussion was sequenced for a study of tumor-infiltrating lymphocytes in primary liver carcinoma. Whole-study context: Spanning 30 to 69 years of age, the patients were men and women.

The CDR3 totals 15 residues. Germline loops: CDR1 MNHEY, CDR2 SVGEGT. Study results and limitations: Tumor region pairs overlapped more than did tumor-adjacent and tumor-blood pairs. A significantly higher top-250-clone fraction was found in tumors than in blood (p = 0.039).

The template, approximately 500 ng total RNA, yielded TCR beta cDNA made with a constant-region primer. TCR beta libraries came from three nested multiplex PCR rounds using slightly modified ARM-PCR. The study ran its first two PCR rounds for approximately 11 cycles each, using TRBV1-TRBV30 forward primers and a C-beta reverse primer. TCRdb re-analysed the multiplex PCR reads in MiXCR, keeping a single row per CDR3 protein. The data show approximately 300,000 distinct CDR3 sequences, roughly two thirds seen once. Researchers drew blood RNA from unsorted whole blood and extracted germline DNA as well. On this clonotype itself: What it binds is not known. At one end the junction does not follow the germline gene, possibly because of a read error.

The chain recombines TRBV6-2 or TRBV6-3 with TRBJ2-3, with unresolved D. The TCR was taken from a middle-aged man with primary liver carcinoma and hepatitis B virus infection. Sequencing was performed on peripheral blood. In DNA form, the CDR3 reads TGTGTCAGCAGTTACTCATCACGAGACACAGATACGCAGTATTTT. It codes for CVSSYSSRDTDTQYF.